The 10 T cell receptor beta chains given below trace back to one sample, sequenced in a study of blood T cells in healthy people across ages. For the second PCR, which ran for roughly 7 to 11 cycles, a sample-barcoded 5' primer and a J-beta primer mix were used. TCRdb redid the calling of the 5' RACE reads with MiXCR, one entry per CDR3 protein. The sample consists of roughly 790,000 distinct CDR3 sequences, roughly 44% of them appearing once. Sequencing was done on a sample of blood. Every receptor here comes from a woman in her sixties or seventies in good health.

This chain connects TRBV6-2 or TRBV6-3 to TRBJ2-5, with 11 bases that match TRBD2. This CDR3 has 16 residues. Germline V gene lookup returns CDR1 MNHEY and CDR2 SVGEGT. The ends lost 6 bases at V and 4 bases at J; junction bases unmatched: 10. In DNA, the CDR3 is TGTGCCAGCAGAAATACCGGGACTAGCGGATCAGAGACCCAGTACTTC. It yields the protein CASRNTGTSGSETQYF.

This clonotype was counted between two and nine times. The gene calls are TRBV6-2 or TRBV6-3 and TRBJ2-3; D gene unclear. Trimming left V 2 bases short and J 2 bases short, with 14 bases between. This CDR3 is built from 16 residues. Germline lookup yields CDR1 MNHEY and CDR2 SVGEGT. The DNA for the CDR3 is TGTGCCAGCAGTTACCCGGACGGAGCTTACACAGATACGCAGTATTTT. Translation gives CASSYPDGAYTDTQYF.

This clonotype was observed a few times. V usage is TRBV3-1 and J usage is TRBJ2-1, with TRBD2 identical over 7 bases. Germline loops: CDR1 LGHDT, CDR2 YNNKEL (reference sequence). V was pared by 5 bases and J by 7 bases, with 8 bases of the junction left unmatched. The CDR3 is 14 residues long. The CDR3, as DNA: TGTGCCAGCAGCTTAGCGGGCTGGGGGAATGAGCAGTTCTTC. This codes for CASSLAGWGNEQFF.

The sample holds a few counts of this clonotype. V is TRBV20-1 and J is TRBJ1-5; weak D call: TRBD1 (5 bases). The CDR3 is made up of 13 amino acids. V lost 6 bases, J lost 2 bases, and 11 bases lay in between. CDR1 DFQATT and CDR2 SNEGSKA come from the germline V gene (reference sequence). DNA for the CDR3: TGCAGTGCCCACGGAGGGGGCAATCAGCCCCAGCATTTT. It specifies CSAHGGGNQPQHF.

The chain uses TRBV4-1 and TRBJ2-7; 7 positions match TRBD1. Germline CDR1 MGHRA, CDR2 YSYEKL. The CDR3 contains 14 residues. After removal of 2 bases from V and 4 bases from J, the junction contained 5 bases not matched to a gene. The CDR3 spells CASSQRDSRYEQYF. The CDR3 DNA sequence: TGCGCCAGCAGCCAAAGGGACAGTAGATACGAGCAGTACTTC.

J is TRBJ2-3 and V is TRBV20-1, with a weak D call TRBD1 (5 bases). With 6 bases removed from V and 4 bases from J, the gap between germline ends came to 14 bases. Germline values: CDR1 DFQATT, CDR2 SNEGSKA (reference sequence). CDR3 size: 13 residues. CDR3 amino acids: CSAAILGADTQYF. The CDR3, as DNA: TGCAGTGCCGCGATATTAGGGGCAGATACGCAGTATTTT.

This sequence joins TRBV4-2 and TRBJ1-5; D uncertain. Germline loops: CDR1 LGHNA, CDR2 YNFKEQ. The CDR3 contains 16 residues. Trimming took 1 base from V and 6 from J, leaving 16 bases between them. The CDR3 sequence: CASSQVGVVPSQPQHF. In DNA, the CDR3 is TGTGCCAGCAGCCAAGTAGGAGTAGTCCCTAGTCAGCCCCAGCATTTT.

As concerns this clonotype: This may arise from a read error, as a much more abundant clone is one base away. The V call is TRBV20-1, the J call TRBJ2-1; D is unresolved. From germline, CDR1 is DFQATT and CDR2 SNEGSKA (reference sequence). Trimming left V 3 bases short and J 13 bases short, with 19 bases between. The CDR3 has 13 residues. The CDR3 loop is CSASGQTQETQFF. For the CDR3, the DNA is TGCAGTGCTAGCGGCCAGACACAAGAGACCCAGTTCTTC.

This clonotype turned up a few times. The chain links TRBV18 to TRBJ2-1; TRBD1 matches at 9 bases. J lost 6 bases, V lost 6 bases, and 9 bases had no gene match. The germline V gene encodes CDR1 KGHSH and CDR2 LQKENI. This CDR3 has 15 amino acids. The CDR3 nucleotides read TGTGCCAGCTCCCCCAAGGGACAGGGTTTCAATGAGCAGTTCTTC. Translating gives CASSPKGQGFNEQFF.

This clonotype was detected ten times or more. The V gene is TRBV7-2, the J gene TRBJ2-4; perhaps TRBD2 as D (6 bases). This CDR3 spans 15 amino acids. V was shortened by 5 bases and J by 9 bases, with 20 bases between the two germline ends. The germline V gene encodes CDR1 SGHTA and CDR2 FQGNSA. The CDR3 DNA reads TGTGCCAGCAGCAACCCCGGGACTGGGGGAGGCATTCAGTACTTC. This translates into CASSNPGTGGGIQYF.